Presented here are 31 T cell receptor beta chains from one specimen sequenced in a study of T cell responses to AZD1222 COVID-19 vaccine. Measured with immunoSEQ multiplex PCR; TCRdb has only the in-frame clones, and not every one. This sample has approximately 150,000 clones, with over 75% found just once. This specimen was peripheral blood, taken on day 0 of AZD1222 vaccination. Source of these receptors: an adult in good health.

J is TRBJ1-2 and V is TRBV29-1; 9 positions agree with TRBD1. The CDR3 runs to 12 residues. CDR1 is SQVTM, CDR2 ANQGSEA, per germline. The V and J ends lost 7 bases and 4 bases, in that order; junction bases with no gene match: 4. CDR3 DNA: TGCAGCGGAGAGACAGGGGGCTATGGCTACACCTTC. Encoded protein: CSGETGGYGYTF. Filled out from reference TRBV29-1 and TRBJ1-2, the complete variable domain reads SAVISQKPSRDICQRGTSLTIQCQVDSQVTMMFWYRQQPGQSLTLIATANQGSEATYESGFVIDKFPISRPNLTFSTLTVSNMSPEDSSIYLCSGETGGYGYTFGSGTRLTVV.

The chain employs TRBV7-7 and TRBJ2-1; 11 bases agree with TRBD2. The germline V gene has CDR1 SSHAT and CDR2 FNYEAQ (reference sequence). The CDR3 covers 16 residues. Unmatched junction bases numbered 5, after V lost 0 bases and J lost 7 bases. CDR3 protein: CASSLASGGAWNEQFF. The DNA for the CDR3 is TGTGCCAGCAGCTTAGCTAGCGGGGGGGCCTGGAATGAGCAGTTCTTC.

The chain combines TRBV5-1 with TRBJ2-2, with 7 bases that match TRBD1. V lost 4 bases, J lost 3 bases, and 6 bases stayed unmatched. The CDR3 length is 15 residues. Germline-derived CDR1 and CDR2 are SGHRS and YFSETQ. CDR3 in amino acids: CASSGRGSDTGELFF. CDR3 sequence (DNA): TGCGCCAGCAGCGGCAGGGGGTCGGACACCGGGGAGCTGTTTTTT.

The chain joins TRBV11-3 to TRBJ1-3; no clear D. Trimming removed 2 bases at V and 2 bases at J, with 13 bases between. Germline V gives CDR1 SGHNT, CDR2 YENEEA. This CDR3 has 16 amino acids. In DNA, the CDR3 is TGTGCCAGCAGCTTACCCTATCCCCCTCCTGGAAACACCATATATTTT. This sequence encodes CASSLPYPPPGNTIYF. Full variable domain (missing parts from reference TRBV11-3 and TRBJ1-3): EAGVVQSPRYKIIEKKQPVAFWCNPISGHNTLYWYLQNLGQGPELLIRYENEEAVDDSQLPKDRFSAERLKGVDSTLKIQPAELGDSAVYLCASSLPYPPPGNTIYFGEGSWLTVV.

CDR3 amino acids: CASSQRTGGYQPQHF. The CDR3, as DNA: TGTGCCAGCAGCCAAAGGACAGGGGGATATCAGCCCCAGCATTTT. The V and J genes are TRBV7-8 and TRBJ1-5; 10 bases are a match to TRBD1. V was pared by 5 bases and J by 5 bases, with 6 bases of the junction left unmatched. This CDR3 is built from 15 residues. Germline CDR1 is SGHVS and CDR2 is FQNEAQ.

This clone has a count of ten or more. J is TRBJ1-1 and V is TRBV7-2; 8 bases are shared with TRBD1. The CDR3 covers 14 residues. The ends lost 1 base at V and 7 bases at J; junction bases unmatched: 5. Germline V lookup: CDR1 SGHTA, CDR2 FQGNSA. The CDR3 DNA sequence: TGTGCCAGCAGCTTAGGACAGGGGTACGGTGAAGCTTTCTTT. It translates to CASSLGQGYGEAFF. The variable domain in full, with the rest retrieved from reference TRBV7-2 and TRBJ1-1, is GAGVSQSPSNKVTEKGKDVELRCDPISGHTALYWYRQSLGQGLEFLIYFQGNSAPDKSGLPSDRFSAERTGGSVSTLTIQRTQQEDSAVYLCASSLGQGYGEAFFGQGTRLTVV.

CDR3 bases: TGTGCCAGCAGCCTGCCGGGGGCGGGGGCTTCCTGGGAGCAGTACTTC. Translation gives CASSLPGAGASWEQYF. This chain uses TRBV5-6 with TRBJ2-7; possible D gene TRBD2, 7 bases. Germline CDR1 is SGHDT and CDR2 is YYEEEE. This CDR3 contains 16 residues. Deletions cut 4 bases from V and 7 bases from J, with 24 bases between.

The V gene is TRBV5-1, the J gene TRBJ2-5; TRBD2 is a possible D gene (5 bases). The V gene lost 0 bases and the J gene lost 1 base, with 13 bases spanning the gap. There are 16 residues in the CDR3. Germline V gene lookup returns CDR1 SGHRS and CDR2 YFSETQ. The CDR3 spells CASSLGGRGAQETQYF. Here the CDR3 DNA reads TGCGCCAGCAGCTTGGGTGGACGGGGAGCCCAAGAGACCCAGTACTTC.

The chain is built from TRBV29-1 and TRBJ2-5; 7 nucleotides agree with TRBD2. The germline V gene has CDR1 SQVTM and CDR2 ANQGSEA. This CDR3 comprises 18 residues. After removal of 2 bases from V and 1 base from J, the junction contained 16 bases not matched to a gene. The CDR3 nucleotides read TGCAGCGTTGAATTTGGATCGGGGGAGGGGACGGCCCAAGAGACCCAGTACTTC. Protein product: CSVEFGSGEGTAQETQYF. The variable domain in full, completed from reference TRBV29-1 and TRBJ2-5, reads SAVISQKPSRDICQRGTSLTIQCQVDSQVTMMFWYRQQPGQSLTLIATANQGSEATYESGFVIDKFPISRPNLTFSTLTVSNMSPEDSSIYLCSVEFGSGEGTAQETQYFGPGTRLLVL.

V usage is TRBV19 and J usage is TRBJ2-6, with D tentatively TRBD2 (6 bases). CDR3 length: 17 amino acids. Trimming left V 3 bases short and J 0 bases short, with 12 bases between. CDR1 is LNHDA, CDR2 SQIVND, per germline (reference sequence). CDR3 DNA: TGTGCCAGTAGTATTCGGCCCGGGGGCTCTGGGGCCAACGTCCTGACTTTC. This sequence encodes CASSIRPGGSGANVLTF.

The CDR3 DNA reads as TGTGCCAGCAGTACCAGGACAGGTGACAATCAGCCCCAGCATTTT. Amino acids: CASSTRTGDNQPQHF. The chain has TRBV6-5 and TRBJ1-5, with 7 bases lining up with TRBD1. Germline CDR1 reads MNHEY; CDR2 reads SVGAGI. J lost 3 bases, V lost 5 bases, and 7 bases had no gene match. The CDR3 is 15 residues long.

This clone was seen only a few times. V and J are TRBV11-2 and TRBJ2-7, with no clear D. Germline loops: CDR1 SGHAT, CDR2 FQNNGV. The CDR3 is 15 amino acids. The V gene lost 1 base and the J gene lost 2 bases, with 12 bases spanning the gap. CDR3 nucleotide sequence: TGTGCCAGCAGCTTAGGGCATGGGCCTGCCTACGAGCAGTACTTC. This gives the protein CASSLGHGPAYEQYF.

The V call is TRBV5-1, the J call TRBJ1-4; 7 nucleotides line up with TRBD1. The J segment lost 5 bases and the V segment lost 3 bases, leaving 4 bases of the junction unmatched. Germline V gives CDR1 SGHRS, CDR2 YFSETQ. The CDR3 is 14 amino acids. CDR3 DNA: TGCGCCAGCAGCTGGGACAGCCAAAATGAAAAACTGTTTTTT. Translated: CASSWDSQNEKLFF.

This CDR3 reads CASQSGELIHPLHF. CDR3 sequence (DNA): TGTGCCAGCCAATCGGGGGAATTAATTCACCCCCTCCACTTT. The rearrangement joins TRBV19 to TRBJ1-6; a weak D match, TRBD1 (5 bases). The CDR3 spans 14 residues. Germline CDR1 LNHDA, CDR2 SQIVND (reference sequence). V was clipped by 9 bases and J by 13 bases, with 22 bases between them.

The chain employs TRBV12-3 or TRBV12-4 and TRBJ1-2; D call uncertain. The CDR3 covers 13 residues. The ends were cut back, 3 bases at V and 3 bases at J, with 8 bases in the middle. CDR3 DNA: TGTGCCAGCAGTTTTTTTAATGACTATGGCTACACCTTC. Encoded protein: CASSFFNDYGYTF.

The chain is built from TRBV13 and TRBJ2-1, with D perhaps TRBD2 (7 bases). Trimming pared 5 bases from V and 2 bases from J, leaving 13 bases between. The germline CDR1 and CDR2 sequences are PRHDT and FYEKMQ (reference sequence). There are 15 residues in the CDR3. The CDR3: CASSRGGGPYNEQFF. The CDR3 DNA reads TGTGCCAGCAGCAGGGGAGGGGGACCCTACAATGAGCAGTTCTTC.

In DNA, the CDR3 is TGTGCCAGCTCACCGGGATCGAGAGAGACCCAGTACTTC. Its translation: CASSPGSRETQYF. The rearrangement uses TRBV18 and TRBJ2-5; D is undetermined. CDR1 is KGHSH and CDR2 is LQKENI in the germline V gene. The CDR3 length is 13 residues. Trimming shortened V by 3 bases and J by 4 bases, and 9 bases separated the two germline ends.

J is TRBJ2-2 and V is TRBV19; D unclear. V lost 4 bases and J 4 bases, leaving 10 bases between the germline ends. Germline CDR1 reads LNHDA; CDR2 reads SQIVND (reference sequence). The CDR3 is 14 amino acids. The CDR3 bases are TGTGCCAGTAGTAACCGGGCCTCCACCGGGGAGCTGTTTTTT. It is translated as CASSNRASTGELFF.

The CDR3 nucleotides read TGTGCCTGGAGGCAGGGGGTCTATAATTCACCCCTCCACTTT. Translation: CAWRQGVYNSPLHF. The chain carries TRBV30 and TRBJ1-6; 7 nucleotides agree with TRBD1. The CDR3 covers 14 residues. With V trimmed by 3 bases and J by 3 bases, 2 bases remained unmatched. Germline CDR1 reads GTSNPN; CDR2 reads SVGIG (reference sequence). Drawing the rest from reference TRBV30 and TRBJ1-6, the complete variable domain is SQTIHQWPATLVQPVGSPLSLECTVEGTSNPNLYWYRQAAGRGLQLLFYSVGIGQISSEVPQNLSASRPQDRQFILSSKKLLLSDSGFYLCAWRQGVYNSPLHFGNGTRLTVT.

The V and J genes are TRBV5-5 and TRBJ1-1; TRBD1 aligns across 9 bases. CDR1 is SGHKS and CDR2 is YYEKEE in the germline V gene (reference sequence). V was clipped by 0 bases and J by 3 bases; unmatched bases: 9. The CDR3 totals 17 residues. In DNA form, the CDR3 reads TGTGCCAGCAGCTTGGAGGGACAGGGCCGATTCTACACTGAAGCTTTCTTT. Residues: CASSLEGQGRFYTEAFF.

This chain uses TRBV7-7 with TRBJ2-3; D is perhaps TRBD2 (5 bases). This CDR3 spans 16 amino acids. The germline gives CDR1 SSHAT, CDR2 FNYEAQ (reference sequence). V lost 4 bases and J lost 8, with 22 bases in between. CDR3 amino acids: CASSSPRGGGEGTQYF. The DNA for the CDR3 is TGTGCCAGCAGCTCGCCTCGAGGAGGAGGAGAGGGTACGCAGTATTTT. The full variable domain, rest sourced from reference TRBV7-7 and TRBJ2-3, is GAGVSQSPRYKVTKRGQDVTLRCDPISSHATLYWYQQALGQGPEFLTYFNYEAQPDKSGLPSDRFSAERPEGSISTLTIQRTEQRDSAMYRCASSSPRGGGEGTQYFGPGTRLTVL.

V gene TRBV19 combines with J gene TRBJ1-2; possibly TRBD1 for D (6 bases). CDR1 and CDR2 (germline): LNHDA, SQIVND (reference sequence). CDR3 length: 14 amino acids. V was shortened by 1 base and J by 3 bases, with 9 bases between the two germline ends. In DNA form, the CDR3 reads TGTGCCAGTAGTATAGGGGGGCTCGACTATGGCTACACCTTC. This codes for CASSIGGLDYGYTF.

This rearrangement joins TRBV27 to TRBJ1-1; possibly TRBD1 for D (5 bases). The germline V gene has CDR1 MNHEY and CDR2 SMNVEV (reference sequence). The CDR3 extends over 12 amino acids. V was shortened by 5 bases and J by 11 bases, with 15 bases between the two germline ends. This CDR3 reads CASSVREGMAFF. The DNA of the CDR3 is TGTGCCAGCAGTGTGAGGGAGGGGATGGCTTTCTTT.

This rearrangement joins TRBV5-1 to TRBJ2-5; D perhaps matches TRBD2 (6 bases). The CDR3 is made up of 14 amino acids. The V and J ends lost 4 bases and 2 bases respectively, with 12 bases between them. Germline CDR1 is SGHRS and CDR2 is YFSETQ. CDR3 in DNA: TGCGCCAGCAGCCCATCCGGGGGACAAGAGACCCAGTACTTC. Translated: CASSPSGGQETQYF.

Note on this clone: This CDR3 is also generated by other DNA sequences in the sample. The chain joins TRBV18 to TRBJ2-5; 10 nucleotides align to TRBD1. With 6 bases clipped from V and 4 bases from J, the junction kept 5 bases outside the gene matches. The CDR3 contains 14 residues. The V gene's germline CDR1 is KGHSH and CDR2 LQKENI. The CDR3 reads CASSPGQGGETQYF. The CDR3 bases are TGTGCCAGCTCCCCCGGACAGGGGGGAGAGACCCAGTACTTC.

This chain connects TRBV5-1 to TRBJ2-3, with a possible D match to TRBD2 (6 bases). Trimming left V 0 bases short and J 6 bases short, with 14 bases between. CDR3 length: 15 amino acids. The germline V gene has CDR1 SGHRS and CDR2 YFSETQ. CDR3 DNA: TGCGCCAGCAGCTTGGCGGGGACTCAGCCGGATACGCAGTATTTT. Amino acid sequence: CASSLAGTQPDTQYF.

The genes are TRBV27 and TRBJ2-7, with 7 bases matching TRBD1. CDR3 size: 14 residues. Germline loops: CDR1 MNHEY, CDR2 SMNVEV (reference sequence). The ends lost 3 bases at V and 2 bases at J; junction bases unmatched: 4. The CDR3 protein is CASSLTGITYEQYF. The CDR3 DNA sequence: TGTGCCAGCAGTTTGACAGGGATTACCTACGAGCAGTACTTC.

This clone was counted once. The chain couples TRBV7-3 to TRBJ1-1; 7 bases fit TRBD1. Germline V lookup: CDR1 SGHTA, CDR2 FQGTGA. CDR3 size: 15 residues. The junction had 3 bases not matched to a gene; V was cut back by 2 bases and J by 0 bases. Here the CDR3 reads CASSLEGQLNTEAFF. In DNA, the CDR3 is TGTGCCAGCAGCTTAGAGGGACAGCTGAACACTGAAGCTTTCTTT.

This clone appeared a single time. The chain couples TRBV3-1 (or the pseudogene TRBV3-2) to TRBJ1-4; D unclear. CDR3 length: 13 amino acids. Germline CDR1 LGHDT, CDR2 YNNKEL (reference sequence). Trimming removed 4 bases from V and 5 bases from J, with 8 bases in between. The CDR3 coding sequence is TGTGCCAGCAGCCCCCTCGTGAATGAAAAACTGTTTTTT. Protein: CASSPLVNEKLFF.

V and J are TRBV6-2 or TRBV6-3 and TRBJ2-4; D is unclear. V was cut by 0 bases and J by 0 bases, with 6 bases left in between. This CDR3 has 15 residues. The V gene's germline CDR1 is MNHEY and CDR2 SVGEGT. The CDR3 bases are TGTGCCAGCAGTTACTCCCTAGAAGCCAAAAACATTCAGTACTTC. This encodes CASSYSLEAKNIQYF.

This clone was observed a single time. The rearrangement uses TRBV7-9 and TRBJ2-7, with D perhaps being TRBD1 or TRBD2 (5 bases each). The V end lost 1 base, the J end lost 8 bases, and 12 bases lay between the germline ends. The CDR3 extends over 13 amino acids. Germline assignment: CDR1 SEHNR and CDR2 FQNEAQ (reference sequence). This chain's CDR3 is CASSLGRTGQQYF. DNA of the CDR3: TGTGCCAGCAGCTTAGGGAGAACGGGACAGCAGTACTTC.